The 31 T cell receptor beta chains given below trace back to one sample, sequenced in a study of T cell changes during pregnancy in multiple sclerosis. Measured with immunoSEQ multiplex PCR; TCRdb has only the in-frame clones, and not every one. Among tens of thousands of clones listed, approximately 94% were seen once. The sequencing here drew on peripheral blood, taken in the third trimester of pregnancy. The receptors were sampled from a female donor with multiple sclerosis, enrolled in a pregnancy study.

This clone is a singleton in its sample. V is TRBV19 and J is TRBJ1-4, with a tentative D call TRBD1 (6 bases). V gave up 5 bases and J gave up 11 bases, with 15 bases separating them. There are 13 residues in the CDR3. Looked up from germline, CDR1 is LNHDA and CDR2 is SQIVND (reference sequence). DNA of the CDR3: TGTGCCAGTAGTTTCATCCTAGGACAGAAACTGTTTTTT. Residues: CASSFILGQKLFF.

The chain has TRBV7-9 and TRBJ2-7; D ambiguous. Germline CDR1 SEHNR, CDR2 FQNEAQ (reference sequence). There are 15 residues in the CDR3. V shed 5 bases and J shed 1 base, with 15 bases lying between them. CDR3 sequence (DNA): TGTGCCAGCAGCCGAGAGGAAATCGGTTCCTACGAGCAGTACTTC. This sequence encodes CASSREEIGSYEQYF.

This chain joins TRBV7-2 and TRBJ2-1, with D tentatively TRBD2 (5 bases). Germline CDR1 is SGHTA and CDR2 is FQGNSA. Trimming shortened V by 5 bases and J by 0 bases, and 11 bases separated the two germline ends. The CDR3 covers 15 residues. The CDR3 sequence is CASSPLGSSYNEQFF. The DNA of the CDR3 is TGTGCCAGCAGCCCCCTGGGGAGCTCCTACAATGAGCAGTTCTTC.

The chain uses TRBV10-3 and TRBJ2-5, with 7 bases fitting TRBD1. The germline V gene has CDR1 ENHRY and CDR2 SYGVKD. The CDR3 totals 13 residues. V dropped 10 bases and J dropped 1; count of bases not matched to a gene: 6. The CDR3 bases are TGTGCCACCCAGGGACAGCTCCAAGAGACCCAGTACTTC. As protein: CATQGQLQETQYF.

This chain uses TRBV5-1 with TRBJ1-2; D is perhaps TRBD1 (6 bases). Per the germline V gene, CDR1 is SGHRS and CDR2 is YFSETQ. V lost 4 bases and J lost 2, with 18 bases in between. The CDR3 sequence is 16 residues long. This CDR3 reads CASSRSGQPTNYGYTF. CDR3 DNA sequence: TGCGCCAGCAGCCGATCCGGACAGCCCACCAACTATGGCTACACCTTC.

This chain uses TRBV15 with TRBJ1-2, with TRBD1 identical over 8 bases. V shed 5 bases, J shed 3 bases, and the junction held 11 bases outside the gene matches. Germline loops: CDR1 LNHNV, CDR2 YYDKDF (reference sequence). CDR3 length: 16 residues. CDR3 sequence reads: CATSGYLTGEDYGYTF. The DNA of the CDR3 is TGTGCCACCAGCGGCTACCTGACAGGGGAAGACTATGGCTACACCTTC. Together with reference TRBV15 and TRBJ1-2, the CDR3 gives the full variable domain: DAMVIQNPRYQVTQFGKPVTLSCSQTLNHNVMYWYQQKSSQAPKLLFHYYDKDFNNEADTPDNFQSRRPNTSFCFLDIRSPGLGDTAMYLCATSGYLTGEDYGYTFGSGTRLTVV.

V is TRBV6-5 and J is TRBJ1-2; 9 bases agree with TRBD1. Germline lookup yields CDR1 MNHEY and CDR2 SVGAGI. The CDR3 runs 14 residues. V shed 6 bases, J shed 5 bases, and the junction held 7 bases outside the gene matches. DNA for the CDR3: TGTGCCAGCAGGGGACAGGGAGGGGCTTATGGCTACACCTTC. It codes for CASRGQGGAYGYTF.

This chain links TRBV6-6 with TRBJ2-3, with TRBD2 matching 8 bases. CDR1 is MNHNY and CDR2 is SVGAGI in the germline V gene (reference sequence). After removal of 7 bases from V and 0 bases from J, the junction contained 3 bases not matched to a gene. This CDR3 region has 14 residues. The DNA for the CDR3 is TGTGCCAGCATCCGGGGGGGGAGCACAGATACGCAGTATTTT. Its protein product is CASIRGGSTDTQYF.

The chain recombines TRBV18 with TRBJ1-2, with a tentative D call TRBD1 (5 bases). Germline CDR1 reads KGHSH; CDR2 reads LQKENI. The germline V and J ends were trimmed by 4 bases and 4 bases, with 22 bases remaining between them. CDR3 length: 17 residues. CDR3 DNA: TGTGCCAGCTCACGCGGCGGGGCGAGTTGGGCTAGCTATGGCTACACCTTC. Protein: CASSRGGASWASYGYTF.

A single count supports this clone. The rearrangement links TRBV5-4 to TRBJ2-7, with D maybe TRBD2 (6 bases). The CDR3 is 14 residues long. Germline-derived CDR1 and CDR2 are SGHNT and YYREEE (reference sequence). Deletions cut 6 bases from V and 1 base from J, with 14 bases between. The CDR3 DNA reads TGTGCCAGCACCTCCGGGGGAACATCCTACGAGCAGTACTTC. Protein sequence: CASTSGGTSYEQYF.

The rearrangement uses TRBV6-6 and TRBJ1-1; weak D call: TRBD1 (6 bases). The CDR3 is 15 residues long. Trimming cost V 6 bases and J 1 base, with 15 bases left between them. Germline V gene data show CDR1 as MNHNY and CDR2 as SVGAGI (reference sequence). CDR3 sequence: CASSAVGASNTEAFF. DNA for the CDR3: TGTGCCAGCAGCGCCGTGGGGGCCTCGAACACTGAAGCTTTCTTT.

The chain links TRBV4-1 to TRBJ1-1; 8 bases match TRBD1. This CDR3 region has 15 residues. The trim removed 3 bases at V and 8 bases at J, leaving 11 bases unmatched. Germline V gene data show CDR1 as MGHRA and CDR2 as YSYEKL. The CDR3 region is CASSQAGTGETEAFF. The CDR3 DNA reads TGCGCCAGCAGCCAGGCCGGGACAGGAGAAACAGAAGCTTTCTTT.

V gene TRBV27 combines with J gene TRBJ1-6, with 8 bases aligning to TRBD1. Germline V gene data show CDR1 as MNHEY and CDR2 as SMNVEV (reference sequence). The CDR3 length is 13 residues. V lost 8 bases to trimming and J lost 8 bases; unmatched junction nucleotides: 5. As DNA, the CDR3 is TGTGCCAGCTCACAGGGGGGGGATTCACCCCTCCACTTT. Translating it yields CASSQGGDSPLHF.

The chain uses TRBV4-3 and TRBJ1-3; D is possibly TRBD1 (6 bases). The V gene lost 4 bases and the J gene lost 12 bases, with 25 bases spanning the gap. The CDR3 runs to 16 residues. Germline V gene lookup returns CDR1 LGHNA and CDR2 YSLEER. The CDR3 protein is CASSRAVRGRPGDIYF. DNA of the CDR3: TGCGCCAGCAGCCGTGCCGTTCGGGGCCGACCAGGGGACATATATTTT.

The gene calls are TRBV6-5 and TRBJ1-3; 7 bases align to TRBD1. The ends lost 6 bases at V and 4 bases at J; junction bases unmatched: 6. CDR3 length equals 14 residues. Germline lookup yields CDR1 MNHEY and CDR2 SVGAGI. DNA for the CDR3: TGTGCCAGCAGCGTGACAGGGAAAGGAAACACCATATATTTT. Protein: CASSVTGKGNTIYF.

This clone was found a few times. The chain recombines TRBV30 with TRBJ1-1; D is possibly TRBD1 (6 bases). The germline V and J ends were trimmed by 8 bases and 3 bases, with 13 bases remaining between them. The germline gives CDR1 GTSNPN, CDR2 SVGIG (reference sequence). The CDR3 length is 12 residues. The CDR3 loop reads CAGGRGYTEAFF. The CDR3 DNA reads TGTGCCGGGGGAAGGGGGTACACTGAAGCTTTCTTT. Combining the CDR3 with reference TRBV30 and TRBJ1-1 gives the whole variable domain SQTIHQWPATLVQPVGSPLSLECTVEGTSNPNLYWYRQAAGRGLQLLFYSVGIGQISSEVPQNLSASRPQDRQFILSSKKLLLSDSGFYLCAGGRGYTEAFFGQGTRLTVV.

V gene TRBV13 combines with J gene TRBJ2-6, with D maybe TRBD1 (5 bases). V was trimmed by 4 bases and J by 0 bases, leaving 13 bases between them. The CDR3 runs to 17 residues. The germline gives CDR1 PRHDT, CDR2 FYEKMQ (reference sequence). The CDR3, as DNA: TGTGCCAGCAGCTCCCTGGGGCGGACCTCTGGGGCCAACGTCCTGACTTTC. Its translation is CASSSLGRTSGANVLTF.

The chain combines TRBV11-1 with TRBJ1-2, with D maybe TRBD1 (6 bases). The CDR3 is made up of 14 amino acids. The germline V and J ends were trimmed by 4 bases and 7 bases, with 16 bases remaining between them. Germline loops: CDR1 SGHAT, CDR2 FQDESV (reference sequence). CDR3 sequence (DNA): TGTGCCAGCAGCTCACGATCGGGCAGGGGTGGCTACACCTTC. Its translation: CASSSRSGRGGYTF. The full variable domain, completed using reference TRBV11-1 and TRBJ1-2, is EAEVAQSPRYKITEKSQAVAFWCDPISGHATLYWYRQILGQGPELLVQFQDESVVDDSQLPKDRFSAERLKGVDSTLKIQPAELGDSAMYLCASSSRSGRGGYTFGSGTRLTVV.

The V call is TRBV7-2, the J call TRBJ1-2; a possible D gene is TRBD1 (6 bases). The V end was cut by 5 bases, the J end by 4 bases, with 17 bases between. The CDR3 covers 15 residues. Germline values: CDR1 SGHTA, CDR2 FQGNSA. CDR3 residues: CASSHTTGPGYGYTF. In DNA, the CDR3 is TGTGCCAGCAGCCACACCACAGGGCCGGGCTATGGCTACACCTTC.

The chain couples TRBV30 to TRBJ2-2, with D uncertain. The ends were cut back, 0 bases at V and 4 bases at J, with 6 bases in the middle. The germline gives CDR1 GTSNPN, CDR2 SVGIG (reference sequence). CDR3 length: 13 amino acids. The CDR3 nucleotides read TGTGCCTGGAGTGTTGTCAGCACCGGGGAGCTGTTTTTT. The encoded protein is CAWSVVSTGELFF.

The chain joins TRBV5-4 to TRBJ2-5; D might be TRBD2 (5 bases). CDR3 length: 15 amino acids. Trimming removed 0 bases at V and 4 bases at J, with 13 bases between. Germline V gene lookup returns CDR1 SGHNT and CDR2 YYREEE (reference sequence). The CDR3 loop reads CASSLAVEAPETQYF. CDR3 DNA sequence: TGTGCCAGCAGCTTGGCCGTGGAGGCCCCAGAGACCCAGTACTTC.

CDR3: CASMRDSSYNEQFF. The DNA of the CDR3 is TGTGCCAGTATGAGGGATAGCTCCTACAATGAGCAGTTCTTC. V and J are TRBV19 and TRBJ2-1; weak D call: TRBD2 (5 bases). This CDR3 spans 14 amino acids. V was cut by 7 bases and J by 0 bases, with 10 bases left in between. CDR1 is LNHDA and CDR2 is SQIVND in the germline V gene (reference sequence).

This chain's CDR3 is CAIRSGTGNQETQYF. The CDR3 nucleotides read TGTGCCATCAGGAGTGGGACAGGGAACCAAGAGACCCAGTACTTC. V usage is TRBV10-3 and J usage is TRBJ2-5; TRBD1 matches 9 bases. The germline V gene has CDR1 ENHRY and CDR2 SYGVKD. The CDR3 extends over 15 amino acids. Trimming at V came to 6 bases and at J to 0 bases, leaving 5 bases not matched to a gene.

In its sample, this clone was seen once. The CDR3 DNA sequence: TGTGCCAGCAGACCCGACAGGACCGAAAAACTGTTTTTT. As protein: CASRPDRTEKLFF. The J gene is TRBJ1-4, the V gene TRBV6-6, with TRBD1 as a possible D gene (6 bases). Germline V CDR1 and CDR2: MNHNY, SVGAGI (reference sequence). The CDR3 extends over 13 amino acids. The V end lost 6 bases, the J end lost 8 bases, and 13 bases lay between the germline ends.

The CDR3 DNA is TGCGCCAGCAGCCAAGAGTTAGGGGCATGGGATGGCTACACCTTC. Its protein product is CASSQELGAWDGYTF. V and J are TRBV4-1 and TRBJ1-2, with a weak D call TRBD1 (5 bases). Trimming removed 0 bases from V and 6 bases from J, with 14 bases in between. The CDR3 loop spans 15 amino acids. CDR1 and CDR2 from the germline V gene are MGHRA and YSYEKL.

The gene calls are TRBV6-5 and TRBJ2-7; 12 bases map to TRBD2. CDR3 length equals 15 residues. Germline CDR1 and CDR2: MNHEY and SVGAGI. After removal of 6 bases from V and 1 base from J, the junction contained 4 bases not matched to a gene. This chain's CDR3 is CASSTGTSGSYEQYF. The DNA of the CDR3 is TGTGCCAGCAGCACCGGGACTAGCGGGTCCTACGAGCAGTACTTC.

J is TRBJ1-2 and V is TRBV5-4; 9 nucleotides match TRBD1. Germline V CDR1 and CDR2: SGHNT, YYREEE (reference sequence). The CDR3 sequence is 16 residues long. V was clipped by 10 bases and J by 6 bases; unmatched bases: 19. The CDR3 nucleotides read TGTGCCGGCGCGGGGACAGGGAATTCGGGCTGGGATGGCTACACCTTC. Translating it yields CAGAGTGNSGWDGYTF.

The chain joins TRBV13 to TRBJ2-5; 7 nucleotides agree with TRBD2. Losses at the gene ends were 1 base for V and 6 bases for J; bases not matched to a gene: 11. Germline V gives CDR1 PRHDT, CDR2 FYEKMQ (reference sequence). The CDR3 is made up of 16 amino acids. Here the CDR3 DNA reads TGTGCCAGCAGCTTAGCGCACCCGGGGGGTATGAAGACCCAGTACTTC. Its protein is CASSLAHPGGMKTQYF.

The DNA of the CDR3 is TGTGCCAGCAGCTACCGGGACAGGGTGAGGTCCCAGCATTTT. Amino acids: CASSYRDRVRSQHF. The chain uses TRBV5-8 and TRBJ1-5; TRBD1 matches 9 bases. CDR3 size: 14 residues. The J segment lost 11 bases and the V segment lost 3 bases, leaving 9 bases of the junction unmatched. Germline V lookup: CDR1 SGHTS, CDR2 YDEGEE.

This rearrangement joins TRBV29-1 to TRBJ2-5; 7 bases map to TRBD2. The CDR3 totals 13 residues. With V trimmed by 1 base and J by 1 base, 0 bases remained unmatched. Germline CDR1 and CDR2: SQVTM and ANQGSEA. The CDR3 region has the DNA TGCAGCGTTGAAGCGGGGGGCCAAGAGACCCAGTACTTC. Protein: CSVEAGGQETQYF.

The chain employs TRBV4-2 and TRBJ2-4; 11 positions agree with TRBD2. The CDR3 is made up of 16 amino acids. Germline V gene lookup returns CDR1 LGHNA and CDR2 YNFKEQ. The J segment lost 1 base and the V segment lost 4 bases, leaving 3 bases of the junction unmatched. The CDR3 nucleotides are TGTGCCAGCAGCCTTAGCGGGGGGGTGGCCAAAAACATTCAGTACTTC. Translated, it gives CASSLSGGVAKNIQYF.